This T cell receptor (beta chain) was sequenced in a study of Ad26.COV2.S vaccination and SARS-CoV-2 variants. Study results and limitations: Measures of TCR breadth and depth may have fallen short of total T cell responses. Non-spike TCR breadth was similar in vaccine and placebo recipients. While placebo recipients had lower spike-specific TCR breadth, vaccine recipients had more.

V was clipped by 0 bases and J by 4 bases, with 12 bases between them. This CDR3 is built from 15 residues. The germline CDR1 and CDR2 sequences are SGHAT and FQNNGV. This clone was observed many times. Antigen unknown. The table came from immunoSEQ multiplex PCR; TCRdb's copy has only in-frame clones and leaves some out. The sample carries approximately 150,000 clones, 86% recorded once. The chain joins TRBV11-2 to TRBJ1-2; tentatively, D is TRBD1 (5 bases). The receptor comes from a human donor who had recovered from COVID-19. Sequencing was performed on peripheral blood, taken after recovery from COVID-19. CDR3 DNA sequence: TGTGCCAGCAGCTTAGATCTGACCGGGACCTATGGCTACACCTTC. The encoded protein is CASSLDLTGTYGYTF. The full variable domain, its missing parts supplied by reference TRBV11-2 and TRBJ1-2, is EAGVAQSPRYKIIEKRQSVAFWCNPISGHATLYWYQQILGQGPKLLIQFQNNGVVDDSQLPKDRFSAERLKGVDSTLKIQPAKLEDSAVYLCASSLDLTGTYGYTFGSGTRLTVV.